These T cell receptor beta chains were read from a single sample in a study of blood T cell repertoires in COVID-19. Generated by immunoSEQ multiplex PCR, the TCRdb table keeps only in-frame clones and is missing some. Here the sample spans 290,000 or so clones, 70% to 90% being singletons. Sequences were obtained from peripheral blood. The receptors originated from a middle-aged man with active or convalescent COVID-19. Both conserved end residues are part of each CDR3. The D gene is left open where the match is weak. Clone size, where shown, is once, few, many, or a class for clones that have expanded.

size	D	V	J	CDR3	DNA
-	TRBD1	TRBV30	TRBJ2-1	CAWSVQGTNEQFF	TGTGCCTGGAGTGTACAGGGGACCAATGAGCAGTTCTTC
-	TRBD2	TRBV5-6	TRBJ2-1	CASSLGLAMYNEQFF	TGTGCCAGCAGCTTGGGACTAGCAATGTACAATGAGCAGTTCTTC
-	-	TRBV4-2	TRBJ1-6	CASSLQGGSGSYNSPLHF	TGTGCCAGCAGCTTACAGGGCGGCAGCGGCTCCTATAATTCACCCCTCCACTTT
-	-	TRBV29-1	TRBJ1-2	CSALLGAPYGYTF	TGCAGCGCCCTCCTAGGGGCCCCCTATGGCTACACCTTC
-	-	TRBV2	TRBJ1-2	CASMRQEYYYGYTF	TGTGCCAGCATGAGACAGGAATACTACTATGGCTACACCTTC
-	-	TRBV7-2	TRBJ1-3	CASSLFDKSGTIYF	TGTGCCAGCAGCTTATTCGACAAATCCGGCACCATATATTTT
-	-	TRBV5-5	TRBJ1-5	CASSWGGEQPQHF	TGTGCCAGCAGCTGGGGGGGAGAACAGCCCCAGCATTTT
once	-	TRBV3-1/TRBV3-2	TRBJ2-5	CASSQESGSRRETQYF	TGTGCCAGCAGCCAAGAGTCCGGGAGTCGGCGAGAGACCCAGTACTTC
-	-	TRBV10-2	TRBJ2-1	CASSEGGEGEQFF	TGCGCCAGCAGTGAGGGAGGGGAAGGTGAGCAGTTCTTC
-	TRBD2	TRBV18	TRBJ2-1	CASSPSGSSYNEQFF	TGTGCCAGCTCACCTAGCGGGAGTTCCTACAATGAGCAGTTCTTC
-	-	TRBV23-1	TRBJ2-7	CASSRVQDWGWEQYF	TGCGCCAGCAGTAGGGTCCAGGACTGGGGTTGGGAGCAGTACTTC
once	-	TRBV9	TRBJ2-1	CASSPNSGYNEQFF	TGTGCCAGCAGCCCCAACTCCGGGTACAATGAGCAGTTCTTC
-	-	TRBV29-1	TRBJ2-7	CSVEDRGYEQYF	TGCAGCGTTGAAGACAGGGGTTACGAGCAGTACTTC
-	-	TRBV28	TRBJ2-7	CASSLRSYEQYF	TGTGCCAGCAGTTTAAGGAGCTACGAGCAGTACTTC
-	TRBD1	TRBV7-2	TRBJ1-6	CASSLPDRASPLHF	TGTGCCAGCAGCTTACCGGACAGGGCTTCACCCCTCCACTTT
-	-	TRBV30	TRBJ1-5	CASSTPSSQPQHF	TGTGCCTCCTCGACCCCTAGCAGTCAGCCCCAGCATTTT
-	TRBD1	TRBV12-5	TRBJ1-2	CASGLGGQDPGTF	TGTGCTAGTGGTTTGGGGGGACAGGACCCGGGCACCTTC
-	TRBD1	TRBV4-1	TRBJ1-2	CASSQDQGTVMYNYGYTF	TGCGCCAGCAGCCAAGACCAAGGGACAGTAATGTATAACTATGGCTACACCTTC
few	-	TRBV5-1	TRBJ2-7	CASSHDGLSYEQYF	TGCGCCAGCAGCCACGACGGGTTGTCCTACGAGCAGTACTTC
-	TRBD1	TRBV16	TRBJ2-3	CASSGDSLSTDTQYF	TGTGCCAGCAGCGGGGACAGTCTTAGCACAGATACGCAGTATTTT
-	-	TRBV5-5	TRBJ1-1	CASSTWDTSNTEAFF	TGTGCCAGCAGCACCTGGGACACGTCGAACACTGAAGCTTTCTTT
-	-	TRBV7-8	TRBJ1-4	CASSLAPAATNEKLFF	TGTGCCAGCAGCTTAGCCCCGGCGGCCACTAATGAAAAACTGTTTTTT
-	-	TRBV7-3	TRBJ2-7	CASSSNPGSYEQYF	TGTGCCAGCAGTTCCAACCCCGGTTCCTACGAGCAGTACTTC
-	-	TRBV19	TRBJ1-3	CASSIRPAGAGNTIYF	TGTGCCAGTAGTATTCGCCCGGCGGGAGCAGGAAACACCATATATTTT
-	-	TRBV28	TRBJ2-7	CATREGGYEQYF	TGTGCCACAAGGGAAGGGGGCTACGAGCAGTACTTC
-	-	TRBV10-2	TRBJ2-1	CASSDSMSNEQFF	TGCGCCAGCAGTGACTCTATGAGCAATGAGCAGTTCTTC
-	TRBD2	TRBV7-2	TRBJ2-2	CASSLFPMKREIAGELFF	TGTGCCAGCAGCTTATTTCCCATGAAGCGGGAGATTGCCGGGGAGCTGTTTTTT
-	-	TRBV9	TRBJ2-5	CASSGGGLAQETQYF	TGTGCCAGCAGCGGAGGAGGGCTAGCCCAAGAGACCCAGTACTTC
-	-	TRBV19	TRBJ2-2	CAARRSRLGGELFF	TGTGCCGCTAGACGGAGTCGGTTGGGCGGGGAGCTGTTTTTT
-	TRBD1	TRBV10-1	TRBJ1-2	CASSPGTGTGYTF	TGCGCCAGCAGTCCCGGGACAGGGACGGGCTACACCTTC
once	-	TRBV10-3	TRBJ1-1	CAISGQMNTEAFF	TGTGCCATCAGTGGGCAGATGAACACTGAAGCTTTCTTT
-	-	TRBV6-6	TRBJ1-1	CASSPQGRHEAFF	TGTGCCAGCAGTCCCCAAGGAAGACATGAAGCTTTCTTT
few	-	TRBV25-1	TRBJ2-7	CASSETPRTGLSYEQYF	TGTGCCAGCAGTGAAACCCCCCGAACAGGGCTCTCCTACGAGCAGTACTTC
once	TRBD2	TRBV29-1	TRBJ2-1	CSVDWAGGGNEQFF	TGCAGCGTTGATTGGGCGGGAGGGGGGAATGAGCAGTTCTTC